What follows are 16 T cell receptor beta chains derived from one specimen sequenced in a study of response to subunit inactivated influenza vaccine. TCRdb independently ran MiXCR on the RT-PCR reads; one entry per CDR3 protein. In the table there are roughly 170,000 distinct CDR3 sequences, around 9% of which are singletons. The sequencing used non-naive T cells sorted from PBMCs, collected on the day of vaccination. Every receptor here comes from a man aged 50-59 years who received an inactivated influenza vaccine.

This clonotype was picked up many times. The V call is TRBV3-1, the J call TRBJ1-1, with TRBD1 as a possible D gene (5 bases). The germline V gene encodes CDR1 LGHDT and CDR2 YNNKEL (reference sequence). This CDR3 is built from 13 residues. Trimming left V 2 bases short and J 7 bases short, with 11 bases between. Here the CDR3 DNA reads TGTGCCAGCAGCCAAATGGGACTAAGTGAAGCTTTCTTT. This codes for CASSQMGLSEAFF.

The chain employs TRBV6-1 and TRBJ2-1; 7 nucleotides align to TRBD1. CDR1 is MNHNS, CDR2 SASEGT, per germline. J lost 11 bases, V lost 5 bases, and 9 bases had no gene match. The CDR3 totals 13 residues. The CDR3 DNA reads TGTGCCAGCAGTAGTTTTAGGGGGCAAAAGCAGTTCTTC. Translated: CASSSFRGQKQFF.

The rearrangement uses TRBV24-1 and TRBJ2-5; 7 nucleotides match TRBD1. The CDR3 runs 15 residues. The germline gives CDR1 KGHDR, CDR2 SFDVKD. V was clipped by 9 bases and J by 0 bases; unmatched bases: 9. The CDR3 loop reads CATGPSGQHQETQYF. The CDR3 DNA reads TGTGCCACCGGCCCGTCGGGACAGCACCAAGAGACCCAGTACTTC.

The CDR3 sequence: CASSQSSGSLGNEQFF. The CDR3 coding sequence is TGTGCCAGCAGCCAGTCTAGCGGGAGCCTAGGGAATGAGCAGTTCTTC. The rearrangement links TRBV3-1 to TRBJ2-1; 10 nucleotides match TRBD2. Trimming cost V 3 bases and J 7 bases; bases outside gene matches: 9. Germline values: CDR1 LGHDT, CDR2 YNNKEL (reference sequence). The CDR3 has 16 amino acids.

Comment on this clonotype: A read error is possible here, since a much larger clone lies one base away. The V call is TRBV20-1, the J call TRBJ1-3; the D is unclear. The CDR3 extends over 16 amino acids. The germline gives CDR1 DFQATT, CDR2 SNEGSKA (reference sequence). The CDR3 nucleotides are TGCTGTGCTAGAGTAGTAGGAAAAAGCTCTGGAAACACCATATATTTT. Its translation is CCARVVGKSSGNTIYF.

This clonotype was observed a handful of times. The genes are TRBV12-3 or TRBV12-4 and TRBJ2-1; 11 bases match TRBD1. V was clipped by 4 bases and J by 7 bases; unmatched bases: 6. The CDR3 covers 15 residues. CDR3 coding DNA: TGTGCCAGCAGTTGGACAGGGGGCTGGAAAAATGAGCAGTTCTTC. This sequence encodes CASSWTGGWKNEQFF.

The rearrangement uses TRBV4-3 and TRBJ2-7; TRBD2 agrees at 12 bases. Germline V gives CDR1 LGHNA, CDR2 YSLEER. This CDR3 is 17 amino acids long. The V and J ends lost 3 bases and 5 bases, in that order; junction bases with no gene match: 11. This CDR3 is CASSQRLAGDRRNEQYF. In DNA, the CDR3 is TGCGCCAGCAGCCAGAGACTAGCGGGGGACCGGCGCAACGAGCAGTACTTC.

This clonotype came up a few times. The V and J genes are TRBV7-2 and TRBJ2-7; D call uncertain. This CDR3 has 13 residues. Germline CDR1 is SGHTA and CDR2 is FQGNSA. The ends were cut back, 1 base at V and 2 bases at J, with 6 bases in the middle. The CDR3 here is CASSLVFPYEQYF. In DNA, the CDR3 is TGTGCCAGCAGCTTAGTTTTCCCCTACGAGCAGTACTTC.

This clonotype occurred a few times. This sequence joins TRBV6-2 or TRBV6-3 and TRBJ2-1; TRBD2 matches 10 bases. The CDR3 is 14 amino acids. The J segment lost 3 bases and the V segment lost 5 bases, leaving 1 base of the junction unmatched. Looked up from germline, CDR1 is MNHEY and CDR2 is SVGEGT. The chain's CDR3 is CASSSGGGYNEQFF. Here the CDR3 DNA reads TGTGCCAGCAGTAGCGGGGGGGGCTACAATGAGCAGTTCTTC.

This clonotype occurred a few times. The CDR3 region is CSVDAGLETQYF. As DNA, the CDR3 is TGCAGCGTTGATGCAGGGCTGGAGACCCAGTACTTC. The chain has TRBV29-1 and TRBJ2-5, with D tentatively TRBD1 (5 bases). The CDR3 contains 12 residues. V lost 3 bases and J 5 bases, leaving 10 bases between the germline ends. Germline lookup yields CDR1 SQVTM and CDR2 ANQGSEA.

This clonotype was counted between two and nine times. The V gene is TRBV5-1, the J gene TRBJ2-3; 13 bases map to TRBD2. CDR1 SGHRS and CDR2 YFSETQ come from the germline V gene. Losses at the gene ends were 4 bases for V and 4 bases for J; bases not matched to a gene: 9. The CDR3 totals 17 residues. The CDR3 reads CASSTSGGAVFSDTQYF. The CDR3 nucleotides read TGCGCCAGCAGCACTAGCGGGGGGGCCGTGTTTTCAGATACGCAGTATTTT.

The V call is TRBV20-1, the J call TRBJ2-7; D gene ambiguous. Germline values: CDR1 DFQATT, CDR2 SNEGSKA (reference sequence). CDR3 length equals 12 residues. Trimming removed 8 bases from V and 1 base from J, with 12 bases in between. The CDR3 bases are TGCAGTACTAACTCGAATTCCTACGAGCAGTACTTC. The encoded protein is CSTNSNSYEQYF.

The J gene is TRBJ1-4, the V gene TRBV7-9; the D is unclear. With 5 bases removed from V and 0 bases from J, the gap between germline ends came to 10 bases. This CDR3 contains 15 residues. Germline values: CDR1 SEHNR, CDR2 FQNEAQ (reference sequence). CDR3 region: CASSQDGSTNEKLFF. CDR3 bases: TGTGCCAGCAGCCAGGACGGTTCAACTAATGAAAAACTGTTTTTT.

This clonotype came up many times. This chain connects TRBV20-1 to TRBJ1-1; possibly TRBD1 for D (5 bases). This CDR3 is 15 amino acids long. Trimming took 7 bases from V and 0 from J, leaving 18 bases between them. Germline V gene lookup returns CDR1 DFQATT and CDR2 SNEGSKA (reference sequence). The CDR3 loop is CSVESPRAMNTEAFF. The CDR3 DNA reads TGCAGTGTCGAAAGTCCCAGGGCCATGAACACTGAAGCTTTCTTT.

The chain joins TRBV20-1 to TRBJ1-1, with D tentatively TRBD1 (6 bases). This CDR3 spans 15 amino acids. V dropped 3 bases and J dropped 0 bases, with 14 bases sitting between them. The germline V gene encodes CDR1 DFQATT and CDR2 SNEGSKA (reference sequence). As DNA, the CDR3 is TGCAGTGCTAGGGGATTGGGGGGCCTGAACACTGAAGCTTTCTTT. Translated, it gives CSARGLGGLNTEAFF.

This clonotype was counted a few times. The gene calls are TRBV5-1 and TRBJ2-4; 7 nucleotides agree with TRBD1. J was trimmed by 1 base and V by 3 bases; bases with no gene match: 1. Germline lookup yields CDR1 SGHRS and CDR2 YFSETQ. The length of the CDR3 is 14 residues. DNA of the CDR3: TGCGCCAGCAGCTCGGACAGGGCCAAAAACATTCAGTACTTC. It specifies CASSSDRAKNIQYF.